Presented here are 11 T cell receptor beta chains from one specimen sequenced in a study of shared clonotypes between healthy human individuals. In the naive CD8 group, cells lacked CD45RO and were positively selected for CCR7, so terminally differentiated effector memory CD45RA+ cells were left out. TCRdb's table, derived via immunoSEQ multiplex PCR, lists solely in-frame clones and lacks some. The sample carries around 640,000 clones, about 96% recorded once. The source material was naive CD8+ T cells sorted from blood. The receptors shown here come from a woman aged 25 to 39 in good health.

The rearrangement links TRBV7-9 to TRBJ1-1; D is unclear. This CDR3 region has 15 residues. V was trimmed by 4 bases and J by 3 bases, leaving 15 bases between them. The germline V gene has CDR1 SEHNR and CDR2 FQNEAQ (reference sequence). The CDR3 DNA reads TGTGCCAGCAGCTCCCGTTCGGTCGAAGACACTGAAGCTTTCTTT. Translation gives CASSSRSVEDTEAFF.

The chain has TRBV28 and TRBJ2-5; D is undetermined. Matching the DNA end better, TRBJ2-7 makes the J call doubtful. CDR3 length: 13 amino acids. Germline-derived CDR1 and CDR2 are MDHEN and SYDVKM. The CDR3 here is CASSLRTPYEQYF. The CDR3 DNA is TGTGCCAGCAGTTTAAGGACCCCCTACGAGCAGTACTTC.

This chain links TRBV25-1 with TRBJ2-3; D gene unclear. The CDR3 consists of 12 residues. Between the trimmed V and J ends, which lost 8 bases and 2 bases, there was a span of 8 bases. The germline gives CDR1 MGHDK, CDR2 SYGVNS. CDR3 loop: CASSNVTDTQYF. In DNA, the CDR3 is TGTGCCAGCTCTAACGTCACAGATACGCAGTATTTT.

This clone was recorded once. CDR3 amino acids: CASSQGGEQYF. In DNA, the CDR3 is TGCGCCAGCAGTCAAGGGGGCGAGCAGTACTTC. This chain links TRBV5-1 with TRBJ2-7, with D possibly being TRBD1 (6 bases). Trimming took 5 bases from V and 6 from J, leaving 9 bases between them. CDR1 and CDR2 (germline): SGHRS, YFSETQ. The CDR3 length is 11 residues.

The chain couples TRBV2 to TRBJ2-5; the match to TRBD2 covers 15 bases. The trim removed 5 bases at V and 1 base at J, leaving 8 bases unmatched. Germline CDR1 reads SNHLY; CDR2 reads FYNNEI. This CDR3 is built from 18 residues. The CDR3 DNA reads as TGTGCCAGCAGTCGGACTAGCGGGAGGGACTACGTCCAAGAGACCCAGTACTTC. This encodes CASSRTSGRDYVQETQYF. The variable domain in full, with the rest retrieved from reference TRBV2 and TRBJ2-5, is EPEVTQTPSHQVTQMGQEVILRCVPISNHLYFYWYRQILGQKVEFLVSFYNNEISEKSEIFDDQFSVERPDGSNFTLKIRSTKLEDSAMYFCASSRTSGRDYVQETQYFGPGTRLLVL.

For the CDR3, the DNA is TGCAGCGTTGGGGCGGGAGTCGGGAATGAGCAGTTCTTC. Protein sequence: CSVGAGVGNEQFF. The genes are TRBV29-1 and TRBJ2-1; 7 positions agree with TRBD2. The CDR3 contains 13 residues. Trimming took 4 bases from V and 7 from J; bases not matched to a gene: 7. Per the germline V gene, CDR1 is SQVTM and CDR2 is ANQGSEA.

The chain employs TRBV27 and TRBJ2-1, with 9 bases matching TRBD2. Germline V gives CDR1 MNHEY, CDR2 SMNVEV (reference sequence). This CDR3 is built from 17 residues. The J segment lost 1 base and the V segment lost 4 bases, leaving 8 bases of the junction unmatched. The CDR3 coding sequence is TGTGCCAGCAGTTCGAGAAGCGGGAGGAGGTCCTACAATGAGCAGTTCTTC. It encodes CASSSRSGRRSYNEQFF.

The V and J genes are TRBV29-1 and TRBJ2-1, with TRBD2 matching 10 bases. The CDR3 extends over 15 amino acids. Trimming at V came to 3 bases and at J to 8 bases, leaving 10 bases not matched to a gene. In germline, CDR1 is SQVTM, CDR2 ANQGSEA. The CDR3 DNA is TGCAGCGTTGATCATACTAGCGGGGAGCTCTATGAGCAGTTCTTC. Its translation is CSVDHTSGELYEQFF.

The chain is built from TRBV27 and TRBJ1-3; D uncertain. V lost 2 bases, J lost 2 bases, and 10 bases lay in between. Germline assignment: CDR1 MNHEY and CDR2 SMNVEV (reference sequence). The length of the CDR3 is 15 residues. CDR3 sequence: CASSLSQTPGNTIYF. CDR3 sequence (DNA): TGTGCCAGCAGTTTAAGTCAGACGCCTGGAAACACCATATATTTT.

This chain joins TRBV5-1 and TRBJ1-6; D is possibly TRBD1 (5 bases). This CDR3 comprises 15 residues. The V end was cut by 4 bases, the J end by 5 bases, with 13 bases between. Per germline, CDR1 SGHRS and CDR2 YFSETQ. CDR3 nucleotides: TGCGCCAGCAGCGTAGACAGAAATAATAATTCACCCCTCCACTTT. Amino acids: CASSVDRNNNSPLHF.

This chain connects TRBV7-9 to TRBJ2-7; D call uncertain. V lost 5 bases to trimming and J lost 3 bases, with 20 bases between them. Germline V lookup: CDR1 SEHNR, CDR2 FQNEAQ (reference sequence). There are 16 residues in the CDR3. CDR3 residues: CASSPTQIKVDYEQYF. The CDR3 nucleotides are TGTGCCAGCAGCCCCACTCAGATAAAGGTCGACTACGAGCAGTACTTC.